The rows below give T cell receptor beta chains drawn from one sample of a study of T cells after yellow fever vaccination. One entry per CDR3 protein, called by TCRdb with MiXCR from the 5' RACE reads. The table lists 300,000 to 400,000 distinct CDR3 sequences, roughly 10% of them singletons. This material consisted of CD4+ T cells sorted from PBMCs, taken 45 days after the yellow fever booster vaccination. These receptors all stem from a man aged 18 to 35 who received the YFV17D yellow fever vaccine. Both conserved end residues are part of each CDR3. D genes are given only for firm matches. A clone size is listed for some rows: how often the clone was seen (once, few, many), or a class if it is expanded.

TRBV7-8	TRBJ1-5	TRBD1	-	TGTGCCAGCAGTTTTAGTACAGCGGGACAGGGTTTTGAGCCCCAGCATTTT	CASSFSTAGQGFEPQHF
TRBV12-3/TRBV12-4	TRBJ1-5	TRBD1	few	TGTGCCAGCAGTTCTGTCGGACAGGGGAATCAGCCCCAGCATTTT	CASSSVGQGNQPQHF
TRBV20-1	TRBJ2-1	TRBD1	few	TGCAGTGCTACCGGACAGGGGGTAAATGAGCAGTTCTTC	CSATGQGVNEQFF
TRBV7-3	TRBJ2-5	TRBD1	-	TGTGCCAGCAGCCGTGACAGGGTGGGGACCCAGTACTTC	CASSRDRVGTQYF
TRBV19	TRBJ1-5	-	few	TGTGCCAGTAGTACCAGAGGAGTAGGTCAGCCCCAGCATTTT	CASSTRGVGQPQHF
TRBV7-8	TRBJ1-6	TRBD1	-	TGTGCCAGCAGCCAGGGGGGGGGGAGAAGCTCCTATAATTCACCCCTCCACTTT	CASSQGGGRSSYNSPLHF
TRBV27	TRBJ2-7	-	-	TGTGCCAGCAGTTCCTACGGGGGCTCGGGCGAGCAGTACTTC	CASSSYGGSGEQYF
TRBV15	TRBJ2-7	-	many	TGTGCCACCAGCAGAGATCGGCAAGGATACGAGCAGTACTTC	CATSRDRQGYEQYF
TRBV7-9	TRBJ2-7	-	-	TGTGCCAGCTCGTCCCGCTCCTACGAGCAGTACTTC	CASSSRSYEQYF
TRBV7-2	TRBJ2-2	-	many	TGTGCCAGCAGCTTAAAGTCGGCCGGGGAGCTGTTTTTT	CASSLKSAGELFF
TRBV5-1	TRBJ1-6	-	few	TGCGCCAGCAGCCTGGGACAACGAGGCAATTCACCCCTCCACTTT	CASSLGQRGNSPLHF
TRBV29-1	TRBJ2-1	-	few	TGCAGCGTTGACCGGGACTTGGGGAATGAGCAGTTCTTC	CSVDRDLGNEQFF
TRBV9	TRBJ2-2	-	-	TGTGCCAGCAGCACCCGAGGGGGGAACACCGGGGAGCTGTTTTTT	CASSTRGGNTGELFF
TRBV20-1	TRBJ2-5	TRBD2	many	TGCAGTGCTAGAGATCCTCTAGCGGGGTTCGAAGAGACCCAGTACTTC	CSARDPLAGFEETQYF
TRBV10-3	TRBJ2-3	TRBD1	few	TGTGCCATCAGTGAGCCCCGGGACAGTAGGACAGATACGCAGTATTTT	CAISEPRDSRTDTQYF
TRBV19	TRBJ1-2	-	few	TGTGCCAGTAGTATACAGGTATCCTGGACGGAGGGAGGCTACACCTTC	CASSIQVSWTEGGYTF
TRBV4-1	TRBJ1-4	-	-	TGCGCCAGCAGCCAAGAATCCCGGGGACGAACGAATGAAAAACTGTTTTTT	CASSQESRGRTNEKLFF
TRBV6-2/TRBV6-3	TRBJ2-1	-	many	TGTGCCAGCAGTTACCCTGCGCGGGGAGACAATGAGCAGTTCTTC	CASSYPARGDNEQFF
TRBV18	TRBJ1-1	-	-	TGTGCCAGCTCACCACGAGGGTTACAGGGGAACACTGAAGCTTTCTTT	CASSPRGLQGNTEAFF
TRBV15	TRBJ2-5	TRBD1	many	TGTGCCACCAGCAGCGGACAGGCGCGGGCCCAGTACTTC	CATSSGQARAQYF
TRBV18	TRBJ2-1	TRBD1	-	TGTGCCAGCTCACGCGAGGGACAGGGGAACAATGAGCAGTTCTTC	CASSREGQGNNEQFF
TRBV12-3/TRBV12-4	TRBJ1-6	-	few	TGTGCCAGCAGGGGGGAAGGAAATTCACCCCTCCACTTT	CASRGEGNSPLHF